The TCR beta chain under discussion was sequenced for a study of T cells after posttransplantation cyclophosphamide. Study-wide findings and caveats: TRB overlap between skin or GI tissue T cells and blood was limited. Later blood repertoires were often dominated by clones from the donor CD8+ memory compartment. After PTCy, TRB diversity resembled that of CNI/methotrexate controls.

The data were produced by immunoSEQ multiplex PCR, yet TCRdb's version contains in-frame clones alone and is incomplete. The table lists tens of thousands of clones, about 91% of them singletons. The related graft donor's blood sample was taken on the day of bone marrow donation. V was clipped by 5 bases and J by 6 bases; unmatched bases: 10. Germline V gives CDR1 KGHSH, CDR2 LQKENI. CDR3 length: 17 amino acids. Regarding this clone: The antigen is unknown.

Material for sequencing was PBMCs. The chain couples TRBV18 to TRBJ1-6, with 10 bases identical to TRBD1. The clonotype was recovered from a woman in her 50s in good health and a related stem cell transplant donor. CDR3 bases: TGTGCCAGCTCAGACAGTGTTGGGACAGGGGTTAATTCACCCCTCCACTTT. Protein: CASSDSVGTGVNSPLHF.